The 21 T cell receptor beta chains presented below share a single source sample, sequenced in a study of blood T cell repertoires in COVID-19. Clones were read by immunoSEQ multiplex PCR, and TCRdb kept only the in-frame ones, dropping some. The repertoire consists of some 250,000 clones, with roughly 84% occurring once and the leading ten covering approximately 4.8%. The sample comprised peripheral blood. Receptors were obtained from a middle-aged man with active or convalescent COVID-19.

This clone was observed once. This sequence joins TRBV2 and TRBJ1-4; a weak D match, TRBD1 (6 bases). The CDR3 is made up of 14 amino acids. V was clipped by 5 bases and J by 12 bases, with 19 bases between them. Germline lookup yields CDR1 SNHLY and CDR2 FYNNEI. The CDR3 nucleotides are TGTGCCAGCAGTCGTACGGAGGTCAAGGGGGAACTGTTTTTT. It codes for CASSRTEVKGELFF.

The chain links TRBV19 to TRBJ2-2; 8 bases map to TRBD1. J was trimmed by 6 bases and V by 5 bases; bases with no gene match: 5. The CDR3 is 14 residues long. CDR1 is LNHDA and CDR2 is SQIVND in the germline V gene (reference sequence). The CDR3 sequence: CASSRRQGPGELFF. DNA of the CDR3: TGTGCCAGTAGTCGCCGACAGGGGCCCGGGGAGCTGTTTTTT.

This clone was counted at least ten times. V usage is TRBV5-1 and J usage is TRBJ2-7; 9 bases are shared with TRBD2. Germline CDR1 and CDR2: SGHRS and YFSETQ. With 0 bases clipped from V and 3 bases from J, the junction kept 4 bases outside the gene matches. This CDR3 contains 15 residues. This CDR3 reads CASSLAGTSNYEQYF. The CDR3 coding sequence is TGCGCCAGCAGCTTGGCCGGGACTAGCAACTACGAGCAGTACTTC.

The chain links TRBV5-6 to TRBJ1-2; D is unresolved. Germline V lookup: CDR1 SGHDT, CDR2 YYEEEE. The CDR3 is 14 amino acids. Trimming removed 0 bases from V and 4 bases from J, with 10 bases in between. CDR3 sequence: CASSLGQRVYGYTF. The CDR3 nucleotides read TGTGCCAGCAGCTTGGGGCAGAGGGTCTATGGCTACACCTTC.

This clone appeared a single time. The chain uses TRBV7-9 and TRBJ1-2, with 7 bases identical to TRBD1. Trimming removed 2 bases from V and 8 bases from J; junction bases left unmatched: 5. The germline V gene has CDR1 SEHNR and CDR2 FQNEAQ (reference sequence). CDR3 length: 13 amino acids. The CDR3 bases are TGTGCCAGCAGCTTACTTGACAGGGCAGGCTACACCTTC. Translation gives CASSLLDRAGYTF.

The CDR3 here is CASSVASGGAETQYF. Written as DNA, the CDR3 is TGTGCCAGCAGCGTAGCTAGCGGGGGTGCAGAGACCCAGTACTTC. V gene TRBV9 combines with J gene TRBJ2-5; 10 positions match TRBD2. CDR1 and CDR2 from the germline V gene are SGDLS and YYNGEE. The CDR3 sequence is 15 residues long. V dropped 0 bases and J dropped 4; count of bases not matched to a gene: 3. The variable domain in full, with the rest retrieved from reference TRBV9 and TRBJ2-5, is DSGVTQTPKHLITATGQRVTLRCSPRSGDLSVYWYQQSLDQGLQFLIQYYNGEERAKGNILERFSAQQFPDLHSELNLSSLELGDSALYFCASSVASGGAETQYFGPGTRLLVL.

This sequence joins TRBV2 and TRBJ1-1; no clear D. The V and J ends lost 5 bases and 0 bases respectively, with 7 bases between them. The CDR3 has 13 residues. CDR1 and CDR2 (germline): SNHLY, FYNNEI. CDR3 DNA sequence: TGTGCCAGCAGTCCTCGGGTGAACACTGAAGCTTTCTTT. Its protein product is CASSPRVNTEAFF. The complete variable domain, with remaining parts taken from reference TRBV2 and TRBJ1-1, reads EPEVTQTPSHQVTQMGQEVILRCVPISNHLYFYWYRQILGQKVEFLVSFYNNEISEKSEIFDDQFSVERPDGSNFTLKIRSTKLEDSAMYFCASSPRVNTEAFFGQGTRLTVV.

The rearrangement joins TRBV6-5 to TRBJ2-5; possibly TRBD2 for D (5 bases). V lost 7 bases and J 2 bases, leaving 14 bases between the germline ends. The CDR3 spans 14 residues. From germline, CDR1 is MNHEY and CDR2 SVGAGI. The CDR3 reads CASTPGGQQETQYF. CDR3 sequence (DNA): TGTGCCAGCACTCCCGGAGGTCAGCAAGAGACCCAGTACTTC.

The chain joins TRBV29-1 to TRBJ2-7, with D maybe TRBD1 (6 bases). The V gene's germline CDR1 is SQVTM and CDR2 ANQGSEA. The CDR3 spans 13 residues. Trimming removed 6 bases at V and 4 bases at J, with 16 bases between. CDR3 sequence reads: CSVPGTRTYEQYF. The CDR3 region has the DNA TGCAGCGTCCCCGGGACAAGAACGTACGAGCAGTACTTC.

The chain joins TRBV4-1 to TRBJ1-3, with TRBD1 matching over 9 bases. The CDR3 contains 18 residues. V lost 0 bases, J lost 3 bases, and 9 bases stayed unmatched. Germline V CDR1 and CDR2: MGHRA, YSYEKL. This CDR3 is CASSQERDRADLGNTIYF. The CDR3 DNA follows: TGCGCCAGCAGCCAAGAAAGGGACAGGGCGGATCTTGGAAACACCATATATTTT.

The chain employs TRBV9 and TRBJ2-6; the match to TRBD2 covers 10 bases. V trimming: 4 bases; J trimming: 3 bases; junction bases outside the gene matches: 7. This CDR3 has 17 residues. Germline values: CDR1 SGDLS, CDR2 YYNGEE. CDR3 amino acids: CASSPSGGAGGANVLTF. As DNA, the CDR3 is TGTGCCAGCAGCCCCAGCGGGGGGGCAGGTGGGGCCAACGTCCTGACTTTC.

V and J are TRBV6-4 and TRBJ1-3; D is unresolved. CDR1 and CDR2 (germline): MRHNA, SNTAGT. V shed 8 bases and J shed 4 bases, with 15 bases lying between them. The CDR3 is 14 amino acids. The CDR3 coding sequence is TGTGCCAGCTCCGGGATACAAACGGGAAACACCATATATTTT. Protein product: CASSGIQTGNTIYF.

This clone was detected only once. The chain combines TRBV7-9 with TRBJ1-2, with 7 positions matching TRBD1. The V gene end was trimmed by 5 bases and the J gene end by 8 bases; junction bases not matched to a gene: 8. This CDR3 has 13 residues. Germline CDR1 is SEHNR and CDR2 is FQNEAQ (reference sequence). The CDR3 bases are TGTGCCAGCAGCCGTGACAGGGTGGGAGGCTACACCTTC. Translation: CASSRDRVGGYTF.

V and J are TRBV5-1 and TRBJ2-5; 7 nucleotides agree with TRBD2. Germline CDR1 SGHRS, CDR2 YFSETQ. The length of the CDR3 is 14 residues. V lost 0 bases, J lost 2 bases, and 1 base stayed unmatched. The CDR3 region is CASSLGLAQETQYF. CDR3 coding DNA: TGCGCCAGCAGCTTGGGACTAGCTCAAGAGACCCAGTACTTC. Full variable domain (remainder filled in from reference TRBV5-1 and TRBJ2-5): KAGVTQTPRYLIKTRGQQVTLSCSPISGHRSVSWYQQTPGQGLQFLFEYFSETQRNKGNFPGRFSGRQFSNSRSEMNVSTLELGDSALYLCASSLGLAQETQYFGPGTRLLVL.

This rearrangement joins TRBV5-1 to TRBJ1-1; D possibly corresponds to TRBD1 (5 bases). Germline V gene data show CDR1 as SGHRS and CDR2 as YFSETQ. The V end was cut by 0 bases, the J end by 3 bases, with 9 bases between. This CDR3 has 14 amino acids. CDR3 residues: CASSLVWGDTEAFF. CDR3 sequence (DNA): TGCGCCAGCAGCTTGGTCTGGGGGGACACTGAAGCTTTCTTT.

The chain couples TRBV27 to TRBJ1-2; a weak D match, TRBD1 (5 bases). In germline, CDR1 is MNHEY, CDR2 SMNVEV (reference sequence). Deletions cut 4 bases from V and 8 bases from J, with 20 bases between. The CDR3 covers 15 residues. The CDR3 loop reads CASSWDAGNWNGYTF. CDR3 bases: TGTGCCAGCAGTTGGGACGCGGGGAATTGGAACGGCTACACCTTC.

The V gene is TRBV6-5, the J gene TRBJ2-5; TRBD1 aligns across 11 bases. The CDR3 is 15 residues long. In germline, CDR1 is MNHEY, CDR2 SVGAGI. V shed 6 bases, J shed 6 bases, and the junction held 9 bases outside the gene matches. The CDR3 region is CASRPDRGLWKTQYF. In DNA form, the CDR3 reads TGTGCCAGCAGGCCGGACAGGGGGCTTTGGAAGACCCAGTACTTC.

This clone was recorded only once. V usage is TRBV11-2 and J usage is TRBJ1-6; 10 bases are a match to TRBD1. The germline V gene has CDR1 SGHAT and CDR2 FQNNGV. V shed 5 bases and J 6 bases; nucleotides not matched to a gene: 7. The CDR3 sequence is 16 residues long. CDR3 region: CASSPGQGVLNSPLHF. The CDR3 DNA reads as TGTGCCAGCAGCCCCGGACAGGGGGTCCTTAATTCACCCCTCCACTTT.

This chain uses TRBV27 with TRBJ2-3; no clear D gene. Germline CDR1 MNHEY, CDR2 SMNVEV (reference sequence). This CDR3 has 15 amino acids. V was cut by 0 bases and J by 1 base, with 8 bases left in between. CDR3 sequence reads: CASSLSGRRTDTQYF. The CDR3 bases are TGTGCCAGCAGTTTATCGGGCAGACGCACAGATACGCAGTATTTT.

V gene TRBV7-2 combines with J gene TRBJ2-5; 13 bases match TRBD2. The CDR3 spans 19 residues. The germline V gene encodes CDR1 SGHTA and CDR2 FQGNSA. The ends lost 5 bases at V and 0 bases at J; junction bases unmatched: 12. CDR3 loop: CASSPRGGTSGVYQETQYF. CDR3 in DNA: TGTGCCAGCAGCCCCCGCGGGGGGACTAGCGGGGTGTACCAAGAGACCCAGTACTTC.

The chain is built from TRBV9 and TRBJ1-1; D might be TRBD1 (6 bases). The V end lost 4 bases, the J end lost 0 bases, and 10 bases lay between the germline ends. From germline, CDR1 is SGDLS and CDR2 YYNGEE. The CDR3 contains 14 residues. Written as DNA, the CDR3 is TGTGCCAGCAGCTCGACAGGTATGAACACTGAAGCTTTCTTT. Encoded protein: CASSSTGMNTEAFF.